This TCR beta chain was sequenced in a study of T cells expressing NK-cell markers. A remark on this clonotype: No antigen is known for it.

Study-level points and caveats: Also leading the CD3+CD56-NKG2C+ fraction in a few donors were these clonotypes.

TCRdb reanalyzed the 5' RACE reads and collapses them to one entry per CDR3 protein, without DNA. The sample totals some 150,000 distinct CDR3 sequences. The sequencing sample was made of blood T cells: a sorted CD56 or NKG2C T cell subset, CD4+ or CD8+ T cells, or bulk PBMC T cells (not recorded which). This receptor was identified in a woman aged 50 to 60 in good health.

This CDR3 is CASSLGRGWDTEAFF. The rearrangement links TRBV5-1 to TRBJ1-1. Germline V gives CDR1 SGHRS, CDR2 YFSETQ. The CDR3 has 15 residues.